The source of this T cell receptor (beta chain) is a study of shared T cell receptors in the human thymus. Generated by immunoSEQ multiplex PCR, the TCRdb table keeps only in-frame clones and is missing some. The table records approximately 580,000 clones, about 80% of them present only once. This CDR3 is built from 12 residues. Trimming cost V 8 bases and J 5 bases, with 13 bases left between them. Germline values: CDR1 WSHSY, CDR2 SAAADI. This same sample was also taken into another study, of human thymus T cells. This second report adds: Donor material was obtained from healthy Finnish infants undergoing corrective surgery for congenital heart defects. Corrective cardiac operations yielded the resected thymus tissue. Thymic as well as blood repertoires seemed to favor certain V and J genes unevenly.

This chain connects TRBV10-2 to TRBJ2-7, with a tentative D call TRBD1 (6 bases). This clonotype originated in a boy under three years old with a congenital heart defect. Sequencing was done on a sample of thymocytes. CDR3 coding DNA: TGCGCCAGCCGGGACACTATCGACGAGCAGTACTTC. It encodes CASRDTIDEQYF.